A single sample is the source of the 14 T cell receptor beta chains below, sequenced in a study of cytomegalovirus exposure and HLA in healthy donors. 13 Jbeta primers and 60 Vbeta primers were used for the PCR. The assay was immunoSEQ multiplex PCR, and TCRdb's table has in-frame clones only and misses some. In all, the sample yields about 88,000 clones. Sequences were obtained from PBMCs. These receptors originate from a girl aged 5-17 years in good health and CMV-seropositive.

This chain connects TRBV19 to TRBJ2-6, with 9 bases matching TRBD2. The germline V gene encodes CDR1 LNHDA and CDR2 SQIVND (reference sequence). The CDR3 totals 18 residues. V lost 8 bases and J lost 2; bases outside the gene matches: 13. The CDR3 protein is CASGRVPSGDPGANVLTF. In DNA, the CDR3 is TGTGCCAGTGGCAGAGTCCCTAGCGGGGACCCTGGGGCCAACGTCCTGACTTTC. Combining the CDR3 with reference TRBV19 and TRBJ2-6 gives the whole variable domain DGGITQSPKYLFRKEGQNVTLSCEQNLNHDAMYWYRQDPGQGLRLIYYSQIVNDFQKGDIAEGYSVSREKKESFPLTVTSAQKNPTAFYLCASGRVPSGDPGANVLTFGAGSRLTVL.

The chain combines TRBV10-3 with TRBJ1-4; the D is unclear. Trimming took off 8 bases at V and 7 bases at J, with 11 bases between the two ends. The V gene's germline CDR1 is ENHRY and CDR2 SYGVKD. The CDR3 loop spans 12 amino acids. The CDR3 DNA reads TGTGCCATCGGGGAGACAACTGAAAAACTGTTTTTT. Translated: CAIGETTEKLFF.

The chain joins TRBV5-4 to TRBJ1-1; D call uncertain. The germline CDR1 and CDR2 sequences are SGHNT and YYREEE (reference sequence). V lost 0 bases and J 3 bases, leaving 9 bases between the germline ends. The CDR3 spans 14 residues. As DNA, the CDR3 is TGTGCCAGCAGCTTGGGGGAGACGGACACTGAAGCTTTCTTT. Translated, it gives CASSLGETDTEAFF.

The gene calls are TRBV30 and TRBJ1-2; possibly TRBD1 for D (6 bases). Trimming removed 4 bases from V and 4 bases from J, with 7 bases in between. The CDR3 runs 11 residues. Germline V lookup: CDR1 GTSNPN, CDR2 SVGIG (reference sequence). CDR3 bases: TGTGCCTGGAAGGGGGTCTATGGCTACACCTTC. Amino acids: CAWKGVYGYTF.

The chain combines TRBV6-1 with TRBJ2-7; a possible D gene is TRBD2 (6 bases). V was cut by 3 bases and J by 1 base, with 16 bases left in between. CDR1 and CDR2 (germline): MNHNS, SASEGT. This CDR3 spans 16 amino acids. The CDR3 loop reads CASSDQHSGLSYEQYF. DNA of the CDR3: TGTGCCAGCAGTGACCAACACTCGGGACTTTCCTACGAGCAGTACTTC.

The rearrangement joins TRBV4-3 to TRBJ1-2; the match to TRBD1 covers 8 bases. V shed 1 base and J 6 bases; nucleotides not matched to a gene: 10. The CDR3 length is 16 residues. Per germline, CDR1 LGHNA and CDR2 YSLEER. The CDR3 DNA reads as TGCGCCAGCAGCCAAGTAGTGCGGGTCAGGGGGCATGGCTACACCTTC. Translating gives CASSQVVRVRGHGYTF.

The J gene is TRBJ2-1, the V gene TRBV9, with D perhaps matching TRBD1 (6 bases). With 4 bases removed from V and 5 bases from J, the gap between germline ends came to 13 bases. This CDR3 has 14 amino acids. Germline V gives CDR1 SGDLS, CDR2 YYNGEE. The CDR3 here is CASSRSGTNNEQFF. In nucleotides, the CDR3 is TGTGCCAGCAGCAGATCCGGGACAAACAATGAGCAGTTCTTC.

This sequence joins TRBV7-2 and TRBJ2-7; D unclear. The CDR3 runs 12 residues. The germline CDR1 and CDR2 sequences are SGHTA and FQGNSA. Trimming removed 4 bases from V and 12 bases from J, with 16 bases in between. The CDR3 spells CASSSDGFRRYF. CDR3 DNA: TGTGCCAGCAGCTCCGACGGGTTTCGACGGTACTTC.

The chain links TRBV9 to TRBJ1-6; 10 bases line up with TRBD1. The germline V gene encodes CDR1 SGDLS and CDR2 YYNGEE. V lost 4 bases and J lost 9; bases outside the gene matches: 4. The CDR3 extends over 14 amino acids. The CDR3 DNA reads as TGTGCCAGCAGCCCGACAGGGGGCACTTCACCCCTCCACTTT. It is translated as CASSPTGGTSPLHF.

The chain uses TRBV9 and TRBJ2-5; TRBD1 matches at 9 bases. The CDR3 loop spans 14 amino acids. CDR1 SGDLS and CDR2 YYNGEE come from the germline V gene. V lost 0 bases and J lost 5; bases outside the gene matches: 2. This CDR3 is CASSVGDRVETQYF. CDR3 DNA sequence: TGTGCCAGCAGCGTAGGGGACAGGGTCGAGACCCAGTACTTC.

V and J are TRBV19 and TRBJ2-1; possible D gene TRBD1, 6 bases. The V gene's germline CDR1 is LNHDA and CDR2 SQIVND (reference sequence). The V and J ends lost 5 bases and 7 bases respectively, with 15 bases between them. The CDR3 runs to 14 residues. The CDR3 loop is CASSWRTEWNEQFF. The DNA for the CDR3 is TGTGCCAGTAGTTGGCGGACAGAGTGGAATGAGCAGTTCTTC.

Regarding this clone: Other nucleotide sequences from this sample produce the same CDR3. The chain links TRBV6-5 to TRBJ1-2, with D perhaps TRBD1 (5 bases). The CDR3 runs 13 residues. Germline-derived CDR1 and CDR2 are MNHEY and SVGAGI. The V gene lost 5 bases and the J gene lost 1 base, with 8 bases spanning the gap. CDR3 sequence reads: CASSPQGNYGYTF. The CDR3 region has the DNA TGTGCCAGCAGTCCCCAGGGTAACTATGGCTACACCTTC.

The rearrangement links TRBV6-5 to TRBJ2-5, with 11 bases matching TRBD2. Germline values: CDR1 MNHEY, CDR2 SVGAGI. The CDR3 is 14 residues long. After removal of 4 bases from V and 4 bases from J, the junction contained 2 bases not matched to a gene. CDR3 amino acids: CASSLAGGGETQYF. The DNA of the CDR3 is TGTGCCAGCAGTTTAGCGGGGGGGGGAGAGACCCAGTACTTC.

This chain links TRBV5-6 with TRBJ2-3, with 8 bases fitting TRBD2. J gave up 4 bases and V 2 bases, and 15 bases lay outside the gene matches. Germline CDR1 and CDR2: SGHDT and YYEEEE. This CDR3 spans 18 amino acids. The CDR3 DNA is TGTGCCAGCAGCTTTAGGAGAGGCGGGGGGAAGGGTGCAGATACGCAGTATTTT. Its protein product is CASSFRRGGGKGADTQYF.